The next 5 T cell receptor beta chains were all read from a single sample in a study of beta chain features in type 1 diabetes. The isolated RNA, all of it, was reverse transcribed, so expressed TCRB transcripts were what got sequenced. The protocol was immunoSEQ multiplex PCR, while the TCRdb copy is restricted to in-frame clones and leaves out a portion. The repertoire holds about half a million clones, with about an eighth as singletons. Sample: naive CD4+ T cells from blood. The receptor set was obtained from a woman aged 18-35 years in good health.

There are a few counts of this clone. The sample carries other DNA sequences with the same CDR3. V gene TRBV7-9 combines with J gene TRBJ2-1; TRBD2 aligns across 7 bases. The trim removed 1 base at V and 6 bases at J, leaving 6 bases unmatched. The V gene's germline CDR1 is SEHNR and CDR2 FQNEAQ (reference sequence). The CDR3 runs to 15 residues. CDR3: CASSLGTSGGNEQFF. Here the CDR3 DNA reads TGTGCCAGCAGCTTAGGGACTAGTGGGGGCAATGAGCAGTTCTTC.

V is TRBV10-2 and J is TRBJ2-4; D may be TRBD2 (6 bases). V lost 5 bases to trimming and J lost 9 bases, with 11 bases between them. This CDR3 is 12 amino acids long. Per the germline V gene, CDR1 is WSHSY and CDR2 is SAAADI. Here the CDR3 DNA reads TGCGCCAGCAGTCCGACCGGGGGCATTCAGTACTTC. The encoded protein is CASSPTGGIQYF.

This clone was counted only a few times. The V and J genes are TRBV28 and TRBJ1-4, with D maybe TRBD1 (5 bases). CDR1 MDHEN and CDR2 SYDVKM come from the germline V gene. This CDR3 region has 12 residues. The ends were cut back, 7 bases at V and 3 bases at J, with 6 bases in the middle. The CDR3 sequence: CASTGPNEKLFF. CDR3 coding DNA: TGTGCCAGCACGGGACCTAATGAAAAACTGTTTTTT.

The rearrangement links TRBV4-3 to TRBJ2-2; D is perhaps TRBD1 (6 bases). Germline CDR1 LGHNA, CDR2 YSLEER. V was clipped by 4 bases and J by 0 bases, with 9 bases between them. The CDR3 runs 15 residues. CDR3 sequence (DNA): TGCGCCAGCAGCCCGGACAGAACGAACACCGGGGAGCTGTTTTTT. It encodes CASSPDRTNTGELFF.

This clone was seen a handful of times. The rearrangement joins TRBV14 to TRBJ2-3, with a possible D match to TRBD2 (6 bases). The V end lost 2 bases, the J end lost 1 base, and 13 bases lay between the germline ends. Germline V lookup: CDR1 SGHDN, CDR2 FVKESK. CDR3 length: 16 residues. CDR3 bases: TGTGCCAGCAGCCAACTTCGGCGGGGCCGCACAGATACGCAGTATTTT. The encoded protein is CASSQLRRGRTDTQYF. The whole variable domain, filled in from reference TRBV14 and TRBJ2-3, reads EAGVTQFPSHSVIEKGQTVTLRCDPISGHDNLYWYRRVMGKEIKFLLHFVKESKQDESGMPNNRFLAERTGGTYSTLKVQPAELEDSGVYFCASSQLRRGRTDTQYFGPGTRLTVL.